This record looks at one T cell receptor beta chain sequence and its context. The CDR3 sequence is 14 residues long. The V end was cut by 0 bases, the J end by 7 bases, with 12 bases between. Germline V gene sequence: CDR1 SGHAT, CDR2 FQNNGV. These data are taken from a study of tumor-infiltrating lymphocytes in localized non-small cell lung cancer. Study at large: Resected tumor was paired with non-adjacent uninvolved lung from the same patient.

Assay used: immunoSEQ multiplex PCR; TCRdb lists only in-frame clones, some missing. The table records about 22,000 clones, 60% to 80% of them present only once. The chain employs TRBV11-2 and TRBJ1-2, with D unclear. The sample comprised lung tumor tissue. The receptor's source is a human donor with non-small cell lung cancer. Here the CDR3 DNA reads TGTGCCAGCAGCTTAGATCTAGACGGAGGTGGCTACACCTTC. Translated: CASSLDLDGGGYTF.